This T cell receptor beta chain originates from a study of T cell responses to AZD1222 COVID-19 vaccine. Study conclusions and caveats: Scientists sampled the repertoires only once the peak T cell response had passed. Spike regions recognized by vaccine-associated CD4 TCRs spanned the protein, led by 160-218 and 743-854. As reported, nearly half of all spike-specific TCRs target variant regions that are unmutated.

Clones were read by immunoSEQ multiplex PCR, and TCRdb kept only the in-frame ones, dropping some. The sample lists 100,000 to 120,000 clones; approximately 90% were seen once. This clone came up a few times. As yet, its antigen is unknown. The sequencing used peripheral blood, collected 28 days after the second AZD1222 dose. The origin of this receptor is an adult who received the AZD1222 COVID-19 vaccine.

The CDR3 nucleotides are TGCAGCGTTCCGGGACAGGTCTTTTATGGCTACACCTTC. Translation: CSVPGQVFYGYTF. V usage is TRBV29-1 and J usage is TRBJ1-2; 8 bases agree with TRBD1. The CDR3 runs to 13 residues. The junction had 7 bases not matched to a gene; V was cut back by 5 bases and J by 5 bases. Germline V gene sequence: CDR1 SQVTM, CDR2 ANQGSEA.